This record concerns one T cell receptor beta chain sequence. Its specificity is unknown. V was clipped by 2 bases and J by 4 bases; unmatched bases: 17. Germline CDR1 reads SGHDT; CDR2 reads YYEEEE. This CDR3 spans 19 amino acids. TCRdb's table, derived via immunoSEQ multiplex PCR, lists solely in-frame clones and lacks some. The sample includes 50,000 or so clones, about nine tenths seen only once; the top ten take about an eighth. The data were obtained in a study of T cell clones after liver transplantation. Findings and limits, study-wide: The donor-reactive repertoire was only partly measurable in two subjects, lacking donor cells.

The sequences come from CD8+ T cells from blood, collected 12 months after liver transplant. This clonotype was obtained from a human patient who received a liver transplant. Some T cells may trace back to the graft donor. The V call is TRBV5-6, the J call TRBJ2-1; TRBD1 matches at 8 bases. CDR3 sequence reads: CASSLEWRERTGSYNEQFF. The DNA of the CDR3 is TGTGCCAGCAGCTTAGAATGGAGGGAACGGACAGGGTCATACAATGAGCAGTTCTTC.